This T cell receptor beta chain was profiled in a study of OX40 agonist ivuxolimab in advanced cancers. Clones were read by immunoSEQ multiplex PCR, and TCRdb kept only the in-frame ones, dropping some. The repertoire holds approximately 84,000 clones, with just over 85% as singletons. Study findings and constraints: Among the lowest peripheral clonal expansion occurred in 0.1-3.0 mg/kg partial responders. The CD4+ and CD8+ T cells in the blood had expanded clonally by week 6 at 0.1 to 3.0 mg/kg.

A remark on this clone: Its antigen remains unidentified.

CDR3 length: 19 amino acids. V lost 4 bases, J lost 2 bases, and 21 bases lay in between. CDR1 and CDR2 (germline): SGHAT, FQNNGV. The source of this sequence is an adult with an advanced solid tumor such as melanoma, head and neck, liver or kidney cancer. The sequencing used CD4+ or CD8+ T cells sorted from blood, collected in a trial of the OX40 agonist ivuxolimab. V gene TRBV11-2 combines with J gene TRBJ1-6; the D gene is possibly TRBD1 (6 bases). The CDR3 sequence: CASSSLRGAGRPYNSPLHF. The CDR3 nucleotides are TGTGCCAGCAGCTCCCTCCGGGGGGCAGGGAGGCCCTATAATTCACCCCTCCACTTT. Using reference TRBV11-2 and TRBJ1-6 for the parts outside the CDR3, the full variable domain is EAGVAQSPRYKIIEKRQSVAFWCNPISGHATLYWYQQILGQGPKLLIQFQNNGVVDDSQLPKDRFSAERLKGVDSTLKIQPAKLEDSAVYLCASSSLRGAGRPYNSPLHFGNGTRLTVT.